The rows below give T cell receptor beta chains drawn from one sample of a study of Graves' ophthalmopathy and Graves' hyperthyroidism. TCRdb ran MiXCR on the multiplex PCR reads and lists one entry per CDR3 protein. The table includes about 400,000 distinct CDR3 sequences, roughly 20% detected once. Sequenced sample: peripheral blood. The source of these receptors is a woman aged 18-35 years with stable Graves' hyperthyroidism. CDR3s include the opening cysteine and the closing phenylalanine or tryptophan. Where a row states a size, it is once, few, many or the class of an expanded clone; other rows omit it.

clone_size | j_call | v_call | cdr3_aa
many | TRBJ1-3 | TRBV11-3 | CASSNAPGVGNTIYF
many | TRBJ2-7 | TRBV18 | CASSPPGVWNTYEQYF
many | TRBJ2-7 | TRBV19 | CASTKGSSYEQYF
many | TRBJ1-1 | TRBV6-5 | CASSYTGLSEAFF
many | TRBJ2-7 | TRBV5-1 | CASSFPNHYEQYF
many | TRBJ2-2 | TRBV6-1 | CASRPGRGNTGELFF
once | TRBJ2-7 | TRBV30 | CAWSSLYEQYF
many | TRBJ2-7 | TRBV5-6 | CASSLGHSYEQYF
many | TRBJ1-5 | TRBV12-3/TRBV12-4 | CASSLDLGGRPGNQPQHF
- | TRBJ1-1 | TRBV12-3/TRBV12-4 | CASSKETGGTNTEAFF
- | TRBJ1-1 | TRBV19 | CASSIDPLGRMNTEAFF
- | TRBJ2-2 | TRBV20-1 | CSARPMGGADTGELFF
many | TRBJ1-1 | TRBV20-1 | CSAVEASSTEAFF
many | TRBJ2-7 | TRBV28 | CASSPIGELSSYEQYF
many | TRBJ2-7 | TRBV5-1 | CASSLDGIGEQYF
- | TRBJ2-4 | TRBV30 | CAWAAEPAGQNIQYF
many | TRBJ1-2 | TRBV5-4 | CASSLGPSAGQGAGGYTF
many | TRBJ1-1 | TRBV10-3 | CAGRGENTEAFF
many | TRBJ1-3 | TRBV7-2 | CASSPGTDGNTIYF
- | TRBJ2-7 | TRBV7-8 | CASSLDAGAYTEQYF
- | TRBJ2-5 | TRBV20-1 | CSARTYLETQYF
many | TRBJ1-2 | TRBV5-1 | CASSLDRSSYGYTF
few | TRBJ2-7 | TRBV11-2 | CASSPGIFPYEQYF
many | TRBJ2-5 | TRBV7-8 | CASSFLQSQETQYF
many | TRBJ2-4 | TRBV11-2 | CASSFMGTSGSRAKNIKYF
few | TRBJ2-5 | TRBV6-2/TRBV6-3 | CASSVGTLGDQETQYF
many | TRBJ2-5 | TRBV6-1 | CASSTGTSAGRETQYF
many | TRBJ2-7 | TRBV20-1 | CSAFGTGSVKVEEQYF
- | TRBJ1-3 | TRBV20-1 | CSALRDTPSGNTIYF
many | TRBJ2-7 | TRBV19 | CASSASPGWSSYEQYF
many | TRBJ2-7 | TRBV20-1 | CSARQGPPFITYEQYF
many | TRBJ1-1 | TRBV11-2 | CASSFTGTAEAFF
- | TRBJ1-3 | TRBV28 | CASSPQLSGNTIYF
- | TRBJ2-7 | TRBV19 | CASSQSGLAGGSYEQYF
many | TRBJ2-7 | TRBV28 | CASSLSAGQVGQYF
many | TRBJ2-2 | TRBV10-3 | CAISRDNGRGELFF
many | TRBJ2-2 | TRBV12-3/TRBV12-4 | CASSFFLSDTGELFF